The 27 T cell receptor beta chains below all came from one sample that was sequenced in a study of OX40 agonist ivuxolimab in advanced cancers. Libraries were prepared by immunoSEQ multiplex PCR; TCRdb keeps only in-frame clonotypes and omits some of them. The sample lists tens of thousands of clones; roughly 92% were seen once. The sample consisted of CD4+ or CD8+ T cells sorted from blood, taken in a trial of the OX40 agonist ivuxolimab. These receptors all stem from an adult with an advanced solid tumor such as melanoma, head and neck, liver or kidney cancer.

This chain links TRBV6-6 with TRBJ2-1; 10 bases agree with TRBD2. The CDR3 contains 16 residues. The ends lost 7 bases at V and 1 base at J; junction bases unmatched: 7. CDR1 and CDR2 (germline): MNHNY, SVGAGI (reference sequence). CDR3 in amino acids: CASTGLAAESYNEQFF. The DNA of the CDR3 is TGTGCCAGCACCGGACTAGCGGCGGAGTCCTACAATGAGCAGTTCTTC.

The chain carries TRBV5-4 and TRBJ2-7; a weak D match, TRBD1 (5 bases). The CDR3 has 13 amino acids. V lost 4 bases to trimming and J lost 3 bases, with 11 bases between them. Germline CDR1 SGHNT, CDR2 YYREEE (reference sequence). The CDR3 nucleotides read TGTGCCAGCAGCCAAAGGGGCGGCTACGAGCAGTACTTC. This sequence encodes CASSQRGGYEQYF.

V is TRBV2 and J is TRBJ2-5, with D unclear. V lost 5 bases and J 4 bases, leaving 17 bases between the germline ends. The CDR3 runs 15 residues. Germline V lookup: CDR1 SNHLY, CDR2 FYNNEI. CDR3 nucleotides: TGTGCCAGCAGTCAAGACCCCACTGGGCCAGAGACCCAGTACTTC. Encoded protein: CASSQDPTGPETQYF.

The rearrangement links TRBV7-8 to TRBJ2-1, with D hard to call. This CDR3 has 12 residues. Germline V gene lookup returns CDR1 SGHVS and CDR2 FQNEAQ. V was cut by 2 bases and J by 5 bases, with 4 bases left in between. The CDR3 sequence: CASSLSHNEQFF. The CDR3, as DNA: TGTGCCAGCAGCTTATCCCACAATGAGCAGTTCTTC.

The J gene is TRBJ1-2, the V gene TRBV7-9, with D hard to call. With 5 bases removed from V and 1 base from J, the gap between germline ends came to 2 bases. The germline V gene encodes CDR1 SEHNR and CDR2 FQNEAQ (reference sequence). The CDR3 extends over 11 amino acids. CDR3 in amino acids: CASSDNYGYTF. The CDR3 DNA is TGTGCCAGCAGCGATAACTATGGCTACACCTTC.

The V gene is TRBV19, the J gene TRBJ2-1; weak D call: TRBD2 (5 bases). The CDR3 is 13 residues long. Trimming removed 5 bases from V and 6 bases from J, with 11 bases in between. Germline CDR1 is LNHDA and CDR2 is SQIVND (reference sequence). This chain's CDR3 is CASSGFEGNEQFF. The CDR3, as DNA: TGTGCCAGTAGTGGCTTCGAGGGCAATGAGCAGTTCTTC.

The J gene is TRBJ2-5, the V gene TRBV7-9, with no clear D. Germline V CDR1 and CDR2: SEHNR, FQNEAQ (reference sequence). The ends were cut back, 7 bases at V and 3 bases at J, with 15 bases in the middle. This CDR3 comprises 14 residues. Written as DNA, the CDR3 is TGTGCCAGCAAGCCCCTCGAGGTAGAAGAGACCCAGTACTTC. It encodes CASKPLEVEETQYF. The full variable domain, in which reference TRBV7-9 and TRBJ2-5 provide the parts outside the CDR3, is DTGVSQNPRHKITKRGQNVTFRCDPISEHNRLYWYRQTLGQGPEFLTYFQNEAQLEKSRLLSDRFSAERPKGSFSTLEIQRTEQGDSAMYLCASKPLEVEETQYFGPGTRLLVL.

This chain joins TRBV11-2 and TRBJ1-1; D is undetermined. Germline V lookup: CDR1 SGHAT, CDR2 FQNNGV. V shed 0 bases and J shed 5 bases, with 4 bases lying between them. The CDR3 extends over 12 amino acids. The CDR3 DNA sequence: TGTGCCAGCAGCTTAGATCGGACTGAAGCTTTCTTT. Protein sequence: CASSLDRTEAFF.

The chain combines TRBV9 with TRBJ1-3; D is possibly TRBD1 (6 bases). This CDR3 comprises 13 residues. The V gene lost 0 bases and the J gene lost 8 bases, with 9 bases spanning the gap. The germline V gene has CDR1 SGDLS and CDR2 YYNGEE. CDR3 bases: TGTGCCAGCAGCGTAGCTGAGGGGGACACCATATATTTT. Encoded protein: CASSVAEGDTIYF.

The chain combines TRBV10-2 with TRBJ2-5, with D perhaps TRBD1 (6 bases). Deletions cut 9 bases from V and 11 bases from J, with 13 bases between. CDR1 and CDR2 from the germline V gene are WSHSY and SAAADI. The length of the CDR3 is 10 residues. The CDR3 region has the DNA TGCGCCAGTGGACAGTTGGAGCAGTACTTC. Amino acid sequence: CASGQLEQYF.

The V and J genes are TRBV25-1 and TRBJ2-5, with D perhaps assigned TRBD1 or TRBD2 (5 bases each). The V and J ends lost 5 bases and 2 bases respectively, with 15 bases between them. The V gene's germline CDR1 is MGHDK and CDR2 SYGVNS. CDR3 size: 15 residues. The DNA of the CDR3 is TGTGCCAGCAGTCACTCTGGGGACCCTCAAGAGACCCAGTACTTC. Protein product: CASSHSGDPQETQYF.

The chain has TRBV19 and TRBJ2-1; D might be TRBD2 (6 bases). The germline V gene encodes CDR1 LNHDA and CDR2 SQIVND (reference sequence). The CDR3 is 12 residues long. With 4 bases removed from V and 9 bases from J, the gap between germline ends came to 10 bases. In nucleotides, the CDR3 is TGTGCCAGTAGTACCCAGGGAGGTGAGCAGTTCTTC. Protein product: CASSTQGGEQFF.

The rearrangement links TRBV11-2 to TRBJ2-7, with D unclear. The CDR3 has 13 amino acids. V gave up 0 bases and J gave up 2 bases, with 5 bases separating them. Germline V gene data show CDR1 as SGHAT and CDR2 as FQNNGV. The CDR3 DNA is TGTGCCAGCAGCTTAGAGCCCACCTACGAGCAGTACTTC. This gives the protein CASSLEPTYEQYF.

The rearrangement joins TRBV12-5 to TRBJ2-1; TRBD2 aligns across 7 bases. Germline V gene lookup returns CDR1 LGHNT and CDR2 FRNRAP. Unmatched junction bases numbered 4, after V lost 1 base and J lost 10 bases. The CDR3 has 13 amino acids. CDR3 sequence reads: CASGLGGGREQFF. The CDR3 DNA follows: TGTGCTAGTGGTTTGGGCGGGGGTCGGGAGCAGTTCTTC.

The chain has TRBV30 and TRBJ2-3; the match to TRBD1 covers 9 bases. The V and J ends lost 5 bases and 0 bases, in that order; junction bases with no gene match: 3. Per the germline V gene, CDR1 is GTSNPN and CDR2 is SVGIG (reference sequence). The CDR3 is made up of 14 amino acids. The CDR3 nucleotides are TGTGCCTGGGGGACAGGGTGGAGCACAGATACGCAGTATTTT. Translated, it gives CAWGTGWSTDTQYF.

The chain employs TRBV30 and TRBJ2-1; D unresolved. The germline V and J ends were trimmed by 1 base and 0 bases, with 7 bases remaining between them. The CDR3 loop spans 14 amino acids. CDR1 is GTSNPN and CDR2 is SVGIG in the germline V gene (reference sequence). The CDR3 region has the DNA TGTGCCTGGAGTGACCAGCTCTCCTACAATGAGCAGTTCTTC. Translated: CAWSDQLSYNEQFF.

The chain links TRBV5-6 to TRBJ1-3, with D perhaps matching TRBD1 (5 bases). V lost 3 bases to trimming and J lost 0 bases, with 10 bases between them. The germline CDR1 and CDR2 sequences are SGHDT and YYEEEE. The CDR3 covers 15 residues. The CDR3 loop is CASSWGTVSGNTIYF. CDR3 nucleotide sequence: TGTGCCAGCAGCTGGGGGACGGTCTCTGGAAACACCATATATTTT.

This clone was found once. The chain recombines TRBV27 with TRBJ1-2; 8 bases line up with TRBD1. J gave up 0 bases and V 5 bases, and 2 bases lay outside the gene matches. The CDR3 contains 14 residues. Germline CDR1 and CDR2: MNHEY and SMNVEV (reference sequence). DNA of the CDR3: TGTGCCAGCAGTCCGGGACAGGCTAACTATGGCTACACCTTC. Translating it yields CASSPGQANYGYTF.

This chain joins TRBV4-1 and TRBJ1-2, with TRBD1 as a possible D gene (5 bases). The CDR3 covers 16 residues. V gave up 1 base and J gave up 3 bases, with 15 bases separating them. From germline, CDR1 is MGHRA and CDR2 YSYEKL. Written as DNA, the CDR3 is TGCGCCAGCAGCCAAGTTGACGGCCGGGGGGACTATGGCTACACCTTC. This encodes CASSQVDGRGDYGYTF.

The chain combines TRBV19 with TRBJ2-7; the D call may be TRBD1 or TRBD2 (5 bases each). CDR3 size: 11 residues. V shed 11 bases and J shed 5 bases, with 13 bases lying between them. The germline CDR1 and CDR2 sequences are LNHDA and SQIVND (reference sequence). DNA for the CDR3: TGTGCCGGAGCCCAGGGACACGAGCAGTACTTC. Translation: CAGAQGHEQYF.

The V and J genes are TRBV10-2 and TRBJ1-2; D gene unclear. Germline V CDR1 and CDR2: WSHSY, SAAADI. The ends were cut back, 8 bases at V and 5 bases at J, with 15 bases in the middle. The CDR3 runs to 13 residues. The CDR3 here is CASGEGILYGYTF. CDR3 DNA: TGCGCCAGCGGGGAGGGAATACTGTATGGCTACACCTTC.

The chain couples TRBV19 to TRBJ1-4, with 7 bases fitting TRBD1. Germline lookup yields CDR1 LNHDA and CDR2 SQIVND (reference sequence). V was clipped by 6 bases and J by 5 bases; unmatched bases: 18. The CDR3 is made up of 18 amino acids. The CDR3 here is CASRLRTSDRAHNEKLFF. CDR3 DNA sequence: TGTGCCAGTAGGCTAAGAACCTCCGACAGGGCTCACAATGAAAAACTGTTTTTT.

This rearrangement joins TRBV10-1 to TRBJ2-1; maybe TRBD1 (5 bases). The length of the CDR3 is 17 residues. Trimming took 3 bases from V and 6 from J, leaving 21 bases between them. Per the germline V gene, CDR1 is WNHNN and CDR2 is SYGVQD (reference sequence). The CDR3: CASSEVKVDRIINEQFF. The CDR3 nucleotides read TGCGCCAGCAGTGAAGTCAAGGTCGACAGAATAATCAATGAGCAGTTCTTC.

This chain joins TRBV27 and TRBJ2-7; 7 nucleotides line up with TRBD1. CDR1 is MNHEY and CDR2 is SMNVEV in the germline V gene (reference sequence). This CDR3 spans 13 amino acids. Unmatched junction bases numbered 8, after V lost 7 bases and J lost 5 bases. The CDR3 DNA reads TGTGCCAGCACCCTCGGGACAGCCGACGAGCAGTACTTC. Encoded protein: CASTLGTADEQYF.

The chain combines TRBV19 with TRBJ1-3, with D possibly being TRBD1 (6 bases). This CDR3 spans 18 amino acids. CDR1 LNHDA and CDR2 SQIVND come from the germline V gene (reference sequence). Between the trimmed V and J ends, which lost 5 bases and 2 bases, there was a span of 22 bases. CDR3 DNA: TGTGCCAGTAGTCCCCAATACCTCACAGGGTTTCCTGGAAACACCATATATTTT. Residues: CASSPQYLTGFPGNTIYF.

This chain joins TRBV5-1 and TRBJ2-7; 7 bases line up with TRBD1. Germline loops: CDR1 SGHRS, CDR2 YFSETQ. With V trimmed by 4 bases and J by 4 bases, 8 bases remained unmatched. The CDR3 extends over 14 amino acids. The CDR3, as DNA: TGCGCCAGCAGCCCCGGGACAGTGGGGTACGAGCAGTACTTC. Translating gives CASSPGTVGYEQYF.

The sample holds one count of this clone. The chain carries TRBV9 and TRBJ2-7, with TRBD2 matching over 10 bases. Germline V lookup: CDR1 SGDLS, CDR2 YYNGEE. The CDR3 is 15 amino acids. Trimming took 0 bases from V and 6 from J; bases not matched to a gene: 6. The CDR3 DNA reads as TGTGCCAGCAGCGTAGATGGGACTAGCGTAGCCGAGCAGTACTTC. As protein: CASSVDGTSVAEQYF.